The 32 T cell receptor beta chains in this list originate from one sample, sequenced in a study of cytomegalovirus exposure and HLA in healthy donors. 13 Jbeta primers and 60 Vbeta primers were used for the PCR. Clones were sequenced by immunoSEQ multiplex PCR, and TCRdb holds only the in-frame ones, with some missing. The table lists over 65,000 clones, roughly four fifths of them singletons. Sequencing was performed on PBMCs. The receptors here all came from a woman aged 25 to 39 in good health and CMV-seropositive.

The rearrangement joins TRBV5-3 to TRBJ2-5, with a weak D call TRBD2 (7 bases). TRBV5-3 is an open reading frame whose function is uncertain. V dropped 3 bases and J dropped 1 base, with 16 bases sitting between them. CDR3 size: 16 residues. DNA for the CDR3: TGTGCCAGAAGCTCCTCCTACAGGGAGGGCCAAGAGACCCAGTACTTC. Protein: CARSSSYREGQETQYF.

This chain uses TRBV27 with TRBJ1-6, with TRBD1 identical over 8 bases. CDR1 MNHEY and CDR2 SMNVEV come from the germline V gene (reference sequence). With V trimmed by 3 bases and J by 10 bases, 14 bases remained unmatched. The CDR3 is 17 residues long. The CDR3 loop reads CASSLSAMDRARSPLHF. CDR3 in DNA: TGTGCCAGCAGTTTGTCGGCAATGGACAGGGCAAGGTCACCCCTCCACTTT.

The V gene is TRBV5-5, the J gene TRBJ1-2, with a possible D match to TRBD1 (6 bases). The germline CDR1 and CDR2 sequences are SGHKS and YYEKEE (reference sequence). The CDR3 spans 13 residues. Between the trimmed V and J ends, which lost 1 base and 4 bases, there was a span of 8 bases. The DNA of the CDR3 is TGTGCCAGCAGCTTGAAACAGGGCTATGGCTACACCTTC. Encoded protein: CASSLKQGYGYTF.

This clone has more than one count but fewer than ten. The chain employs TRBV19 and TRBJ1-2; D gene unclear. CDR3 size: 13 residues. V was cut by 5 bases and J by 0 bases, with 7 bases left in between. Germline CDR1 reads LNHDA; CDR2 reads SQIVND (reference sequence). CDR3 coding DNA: TGTGCCAGTAGTTCAACAGCTAACTATGGCTACACCTTC. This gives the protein CASSSTANYGYTF.

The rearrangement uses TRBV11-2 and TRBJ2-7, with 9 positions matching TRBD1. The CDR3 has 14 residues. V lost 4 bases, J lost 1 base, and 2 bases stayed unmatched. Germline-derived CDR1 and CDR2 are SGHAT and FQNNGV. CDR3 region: CASSSGTGSYEQYF. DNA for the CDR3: TGTGCCAGCAGCTCAGGGACAGGGTCCTACGAGCAGTACTTC.

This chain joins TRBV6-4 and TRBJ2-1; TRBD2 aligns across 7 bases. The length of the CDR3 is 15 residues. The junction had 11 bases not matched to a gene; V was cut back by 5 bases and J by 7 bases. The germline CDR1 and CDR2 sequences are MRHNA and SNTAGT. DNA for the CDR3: TGTGCCAGCAGTCCAGCCGCGGGAGTAGGGAATGAGCAGTTCTTC. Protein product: CASSPAAGVGNEQFF.

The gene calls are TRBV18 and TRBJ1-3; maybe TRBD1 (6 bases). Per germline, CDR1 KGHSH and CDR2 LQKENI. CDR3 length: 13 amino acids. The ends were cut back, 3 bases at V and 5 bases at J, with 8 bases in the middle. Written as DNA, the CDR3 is TGTGCCAGCTCACCGGGACATCGAAACACCATATATTTT. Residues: CASSPGHRNTIYF.

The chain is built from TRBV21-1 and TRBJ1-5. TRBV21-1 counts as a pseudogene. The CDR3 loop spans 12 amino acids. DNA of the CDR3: TGTGCCAGCAGCAACGGGGTTCAGCCCCAGCATTTT. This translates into CASSNGVQPQHF.

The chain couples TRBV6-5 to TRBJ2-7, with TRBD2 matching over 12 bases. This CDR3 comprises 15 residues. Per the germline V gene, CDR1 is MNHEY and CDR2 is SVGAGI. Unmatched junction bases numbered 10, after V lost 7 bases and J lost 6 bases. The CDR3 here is CASTNTGTSGFEQYF. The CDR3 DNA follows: TGTGCCAGCACAAACACCGGGACTAGCGGGTTCGAGCAGTACTTC.

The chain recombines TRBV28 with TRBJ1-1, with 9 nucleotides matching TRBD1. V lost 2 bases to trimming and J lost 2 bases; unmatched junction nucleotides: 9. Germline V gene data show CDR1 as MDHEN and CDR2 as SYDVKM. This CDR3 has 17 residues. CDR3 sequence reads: CASSLPGQGVFNTEAFF. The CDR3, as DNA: TGTGCCAGCAGTTTACCGGGACAGGGAGTGTTTAACACTGAAGCTTTCTTT.

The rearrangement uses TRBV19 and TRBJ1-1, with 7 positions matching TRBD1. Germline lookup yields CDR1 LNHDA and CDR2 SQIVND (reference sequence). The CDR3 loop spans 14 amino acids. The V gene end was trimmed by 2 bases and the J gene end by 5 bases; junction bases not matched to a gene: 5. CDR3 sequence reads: CASSISGGVTEAFF. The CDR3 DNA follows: TGTGCCAGTAGTATATCAGGGGGAGTTACTGAAGCTTTCTTT.

CDR3 nucleotides: TGTGCCAGCAGCGTAGGAGGACTAGCCTCCGCCGGGGAGCTGTTTTTT. Its protein product is CASSVGGLASAGELFF. This chain links TRBV9 with TRBJ2-2; 8 nucleotides match TRBD2. Germline loops: CDR1 SGDLS, CDR2 YYNGEE. This CDR3 has 16 amino acids. V lost 0 bases and J lost 6; bases outside the gene matches: 7. The full variable domain, rest sourced from reference TRBV9 and TRBJ2-2, is DSGVTQTPKHLITATGQRVTLRCSPRSGDLSVYWYQQSLDQGLQFLIQYYNGEERAKGNILERFSAQQFPDLHSELNLSSLELGDSALYFCASSVGGLASAGELFFGEGSRLTVL.

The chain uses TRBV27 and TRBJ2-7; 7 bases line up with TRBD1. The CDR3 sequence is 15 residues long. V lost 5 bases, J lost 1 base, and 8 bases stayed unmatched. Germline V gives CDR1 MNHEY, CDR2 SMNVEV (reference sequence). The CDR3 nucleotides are TGTGCCAGCAGTCTCTCACAGGGGAAATCCTACGAGCAGTACTTC. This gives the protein CASSLSQGKSYEQYF.

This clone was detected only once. CDR3 sequence (DNA): TGTGCCAGCAGCTTAGGCCTCAGGGGTGAGCAGTACTTC. Translation gives CASSLGLRGEQYF. The genes are TRBV7-2 and TRBJ2-7; a possible D gene is TRBD1 (6 bases). Per the germline V gene, CDR1 is SGHTA and CDR2 is FQGNSA. The V and J ends lost 1 base and 7 bases respectively, with 11 bases between them. The CDR3 extends over 13 amino acids.

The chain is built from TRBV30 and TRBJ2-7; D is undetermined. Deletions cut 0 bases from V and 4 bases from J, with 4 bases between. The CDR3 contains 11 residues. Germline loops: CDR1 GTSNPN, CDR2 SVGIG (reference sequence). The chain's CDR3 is CAWSVLYEQYF. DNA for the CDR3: TGTGCCTGGAGTGTGTTATACGAGCAGTACTTC.

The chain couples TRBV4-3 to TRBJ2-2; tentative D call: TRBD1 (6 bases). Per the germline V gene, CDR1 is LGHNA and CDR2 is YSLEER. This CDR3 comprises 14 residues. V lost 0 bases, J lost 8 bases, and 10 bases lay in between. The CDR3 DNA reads TGCGCCAGCAGCCAAGAAGGGGGAATAGGGGAGCTGTTTTTT. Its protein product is CASSQEGGIGELFF.

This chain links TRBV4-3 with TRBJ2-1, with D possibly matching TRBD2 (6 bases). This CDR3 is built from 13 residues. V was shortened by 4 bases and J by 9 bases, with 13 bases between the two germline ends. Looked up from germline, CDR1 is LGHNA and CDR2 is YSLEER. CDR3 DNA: TGCGCCAGCAGCCGGCGGGGTTACTTTGAGCAGTTCTTC. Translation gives CASSRRGYFEQFF.

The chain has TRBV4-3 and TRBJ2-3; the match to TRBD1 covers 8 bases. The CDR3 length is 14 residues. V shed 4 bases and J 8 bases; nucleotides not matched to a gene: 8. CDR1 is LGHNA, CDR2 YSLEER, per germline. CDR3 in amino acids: CASSLDRESGTQYF. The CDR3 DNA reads TGCGCCAGCAGCCTGGACAGGGAATCGGGTACGCAGTATTTT.

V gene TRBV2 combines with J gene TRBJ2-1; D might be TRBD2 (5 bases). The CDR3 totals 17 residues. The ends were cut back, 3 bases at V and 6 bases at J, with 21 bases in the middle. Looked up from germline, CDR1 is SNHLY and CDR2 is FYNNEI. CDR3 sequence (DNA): TGTGCCAGCAGTGACCCGTCTTATAGCGTCCAACCCAATGAGCAGTTCTTC. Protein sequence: CASSDPSYSVQPNEQFF.

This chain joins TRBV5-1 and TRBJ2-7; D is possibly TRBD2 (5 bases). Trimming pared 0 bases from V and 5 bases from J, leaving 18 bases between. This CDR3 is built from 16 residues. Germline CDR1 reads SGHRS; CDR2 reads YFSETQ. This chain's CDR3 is CASSLVGRAHWNEQYF. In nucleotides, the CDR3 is TGCGCCAGCAGCTTGGTAGGGCGGGCTCACTGGAACGAGCAGTACTTC.

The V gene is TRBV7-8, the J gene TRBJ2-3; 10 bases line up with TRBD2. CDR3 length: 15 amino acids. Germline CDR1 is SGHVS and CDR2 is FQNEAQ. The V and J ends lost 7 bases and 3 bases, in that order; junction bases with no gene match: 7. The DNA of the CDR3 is TGTGCCAGCACTCCGACTAGCGGGTGGACAGATACGCAGTATTTT. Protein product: CASTPTSGWTDTQYF.

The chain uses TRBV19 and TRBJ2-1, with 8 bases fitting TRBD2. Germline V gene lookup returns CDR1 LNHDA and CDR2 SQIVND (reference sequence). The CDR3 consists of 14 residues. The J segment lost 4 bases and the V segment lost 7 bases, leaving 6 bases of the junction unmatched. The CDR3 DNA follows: TGTGCCAGTACCTCGGGACTAGTTTACAATGAGCAGTTCTTC. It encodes CASTSGLVYNEQFF.

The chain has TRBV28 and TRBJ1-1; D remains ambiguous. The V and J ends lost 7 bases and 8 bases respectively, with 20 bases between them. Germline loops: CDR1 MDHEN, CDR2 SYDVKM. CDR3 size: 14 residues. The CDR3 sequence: CASNTPGLTSEAFF. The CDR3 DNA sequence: TGTGCCAGCAATACCCCGGGTCTCACCTCAGAAGCTTTCTTT.

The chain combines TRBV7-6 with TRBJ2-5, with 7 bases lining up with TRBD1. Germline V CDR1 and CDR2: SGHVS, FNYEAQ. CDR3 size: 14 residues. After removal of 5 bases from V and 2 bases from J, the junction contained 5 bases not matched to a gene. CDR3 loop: CASSPGTAQETQYF. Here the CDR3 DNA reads TGTGCCAGCAGCCCAGGGACAGCACAAGAGACCCAGTACTTC.

This chain's CDR3 is CASALTRDSSYEQYF. In nucleotides, the CDR3 is TGTGCTAGTGCCCTGACCCGGGACAGCTCCTACGAGCAGTACTTC. The chain has TRBV12-5 and TRBJ2-7, with 7 positions matching TRBD1. Per the germline V gene, CDR1 is LGHNT and CDR2 is FRNRAP. Trimming took 7 bases from V and 0 from J; bases not matched to a gene: 9. This CDR3 comprises 15 residues.

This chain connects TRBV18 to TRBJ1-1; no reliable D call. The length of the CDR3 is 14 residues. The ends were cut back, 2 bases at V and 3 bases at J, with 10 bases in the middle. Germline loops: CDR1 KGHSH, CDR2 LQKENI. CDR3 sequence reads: CASSPIDTDTEAFF. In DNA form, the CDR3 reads TGTGCCAGCTCACCAATAGACACCGACACTGAAGCTTTCTTT.

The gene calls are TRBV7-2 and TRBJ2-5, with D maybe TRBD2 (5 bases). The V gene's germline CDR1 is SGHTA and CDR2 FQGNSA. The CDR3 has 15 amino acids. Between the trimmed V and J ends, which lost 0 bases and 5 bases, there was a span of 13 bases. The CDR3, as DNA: TGTGCCAGCAGCTTAGCGGGAGCCCCAAGGGAGACCCAGTACTTC. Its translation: CASSLAGAPRETQYF.

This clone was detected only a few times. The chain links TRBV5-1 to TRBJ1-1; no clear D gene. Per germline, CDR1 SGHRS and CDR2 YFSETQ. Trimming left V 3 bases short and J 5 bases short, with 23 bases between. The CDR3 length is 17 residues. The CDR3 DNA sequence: TGCGCCAGCAGCTCAAGCCAGCGGGGAGGGCGGAGGACTGAAGCTTTCTTT. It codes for CASSSSQRGGRRTEAFF.

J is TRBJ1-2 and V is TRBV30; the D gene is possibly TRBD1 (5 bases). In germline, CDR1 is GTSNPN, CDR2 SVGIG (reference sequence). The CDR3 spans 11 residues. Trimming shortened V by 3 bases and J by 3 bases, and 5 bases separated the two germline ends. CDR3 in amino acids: CAWSRDYGYTF. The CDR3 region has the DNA TGTGCCTGGAGCAGGGACTATGGCTACACCTTC.

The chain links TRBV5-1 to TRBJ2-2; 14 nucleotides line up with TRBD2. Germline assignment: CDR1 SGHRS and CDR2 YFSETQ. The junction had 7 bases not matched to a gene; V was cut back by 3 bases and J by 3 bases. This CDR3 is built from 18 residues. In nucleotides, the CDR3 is TGCGCCAGCAGCTCGACTAGCGGGAGGGCCCGGGACACCGGGGAGCTGTTTTTT. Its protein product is CASSSTSGRARDTGELFF.

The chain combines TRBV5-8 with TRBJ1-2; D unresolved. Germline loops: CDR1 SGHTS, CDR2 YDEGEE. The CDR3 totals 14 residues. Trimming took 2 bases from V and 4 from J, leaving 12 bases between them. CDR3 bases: TGTGCCAGCAGCTTAGAGGTGATCTCCTATGGCTACACCTTC. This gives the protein CASSLEVISYGYTF.

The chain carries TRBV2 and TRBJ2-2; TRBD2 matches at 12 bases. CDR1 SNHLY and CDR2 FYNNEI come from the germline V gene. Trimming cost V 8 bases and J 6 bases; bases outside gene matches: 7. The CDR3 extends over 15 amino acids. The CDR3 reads CASCLTSGSSGELFF. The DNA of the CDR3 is TGTGCCAGCTGCCTGACTAGCGGGAGTTCCGGGGAGCTGTTTTTT.